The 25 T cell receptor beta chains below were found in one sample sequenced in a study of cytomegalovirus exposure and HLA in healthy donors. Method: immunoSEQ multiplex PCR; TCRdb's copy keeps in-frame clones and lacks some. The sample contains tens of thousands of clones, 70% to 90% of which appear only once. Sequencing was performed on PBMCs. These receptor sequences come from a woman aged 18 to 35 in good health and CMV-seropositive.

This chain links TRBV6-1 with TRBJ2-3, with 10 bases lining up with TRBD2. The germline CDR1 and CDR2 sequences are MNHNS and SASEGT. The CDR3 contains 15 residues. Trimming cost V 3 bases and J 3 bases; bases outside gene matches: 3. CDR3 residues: CASSDGTSATDTQYF. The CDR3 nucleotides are TGTGCCAGCAGTGATGGGACTAGCGCGACAGATACGCAGTATTTT.

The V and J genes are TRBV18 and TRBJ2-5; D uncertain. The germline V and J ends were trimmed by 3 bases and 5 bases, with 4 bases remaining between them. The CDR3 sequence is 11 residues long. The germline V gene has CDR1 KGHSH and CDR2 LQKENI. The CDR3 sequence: CASSPRETQYF. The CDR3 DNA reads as TGTGCCAGCTCACCCCGGGAGACCCAGTACTTC.

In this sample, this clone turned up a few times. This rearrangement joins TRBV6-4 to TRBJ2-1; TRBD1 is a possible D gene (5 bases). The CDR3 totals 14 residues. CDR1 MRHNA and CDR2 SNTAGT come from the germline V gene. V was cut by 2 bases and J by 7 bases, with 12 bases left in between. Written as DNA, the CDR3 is TGTGCCAGCAGTGACGGCGTTGGGGCTAATGAGCAGTTCTTC. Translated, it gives CASSDGVGANEQFF.

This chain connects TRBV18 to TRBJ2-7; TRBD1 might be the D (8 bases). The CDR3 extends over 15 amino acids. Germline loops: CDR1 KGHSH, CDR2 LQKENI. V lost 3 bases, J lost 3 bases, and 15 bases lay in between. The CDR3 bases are TGTGCCAGCTCACCCGGACAGGGCGGGGGCTACGAGCAGTACTTC. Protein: CASSPGQGGGYEQYF.

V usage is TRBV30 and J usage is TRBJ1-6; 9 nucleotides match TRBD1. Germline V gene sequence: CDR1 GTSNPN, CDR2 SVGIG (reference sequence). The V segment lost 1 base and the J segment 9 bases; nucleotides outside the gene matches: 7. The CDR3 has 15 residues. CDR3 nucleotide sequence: TGTGCCTGGAGTGCCCCGGGACAGGGATTTTCACCCCTCCACTTT. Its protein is CAWSAPGQGFSPLHF.

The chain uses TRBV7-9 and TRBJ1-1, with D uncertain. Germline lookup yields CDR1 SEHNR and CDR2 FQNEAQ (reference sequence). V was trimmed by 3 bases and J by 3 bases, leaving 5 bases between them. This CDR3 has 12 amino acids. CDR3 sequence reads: CASSFSDTEAFF. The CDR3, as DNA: TGTGCCAGCAGCTTCTCAGACACTGAAGCTTTCTTT.

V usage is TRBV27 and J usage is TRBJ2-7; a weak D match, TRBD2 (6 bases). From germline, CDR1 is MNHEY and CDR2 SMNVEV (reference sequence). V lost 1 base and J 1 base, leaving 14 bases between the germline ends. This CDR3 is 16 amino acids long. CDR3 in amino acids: CASSLLGGDNSYEQYF. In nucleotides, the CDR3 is TGTGCCAGCAGTTTATTGGGGGGTGACAATTCCTACGAGCAGTACTTC.

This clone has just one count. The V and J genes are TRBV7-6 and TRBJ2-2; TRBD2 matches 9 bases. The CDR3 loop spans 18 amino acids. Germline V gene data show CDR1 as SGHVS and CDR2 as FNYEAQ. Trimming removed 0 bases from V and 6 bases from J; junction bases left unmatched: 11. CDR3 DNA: TGTGCCAGCAGCTTAGCGGCTAGCGGGGTCTATGGGTCCGGGGAGCTGTTTTTT. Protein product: CASSLAASGVYGSGELFF.

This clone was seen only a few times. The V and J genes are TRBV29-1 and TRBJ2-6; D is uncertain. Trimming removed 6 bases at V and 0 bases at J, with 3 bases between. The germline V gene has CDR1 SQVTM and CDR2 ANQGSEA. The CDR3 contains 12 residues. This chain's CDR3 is CSVVSGANVLTF. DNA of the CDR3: TGCAGCGTCGTCTCTGGGGCCAACGTCCTGACTTTC.

CDR3 sequence reads: CASSQEYNNQPQHF. In DNA form, the CDR3 reads TGCGCCAGCAGCCAAGAGTACAACAATCAGCCCCAGCATTTT. The chain is built from TRBV4-1 and TRBJ1-5; D is ambiguous. The CDR3 contains 14 residues. Germline V gene sequence: CDR1 MGHRA, CDR2 YSYEKL. V shed 0 bases and J shed 3 bases, with 6 bases lying between them.

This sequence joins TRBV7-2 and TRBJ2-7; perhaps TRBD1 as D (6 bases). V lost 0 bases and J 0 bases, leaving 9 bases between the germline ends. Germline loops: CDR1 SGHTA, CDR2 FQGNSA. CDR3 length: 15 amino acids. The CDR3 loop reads CASSLAWTDSYEQYF. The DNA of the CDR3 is TGTGCCAGCAGCTTAGCCTGGACAGACTCCTACGAGCAGTACTTC.

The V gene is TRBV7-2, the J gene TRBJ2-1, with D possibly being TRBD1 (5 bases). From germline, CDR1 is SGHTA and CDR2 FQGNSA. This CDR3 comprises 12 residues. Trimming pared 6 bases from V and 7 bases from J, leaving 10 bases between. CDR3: CASRGLKNEQFF. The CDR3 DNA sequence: TGTGCCAGCAGGGGGCTTAAGAATGAGCAGTTCTTC.

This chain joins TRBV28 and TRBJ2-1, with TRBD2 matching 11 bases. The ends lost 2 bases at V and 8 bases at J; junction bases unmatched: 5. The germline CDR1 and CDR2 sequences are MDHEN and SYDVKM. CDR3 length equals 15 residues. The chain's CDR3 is CASSLLAGGSDEQFF. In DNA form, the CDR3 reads TGTGCCAGCAGTTTACTAGCGGGAGGTTCAGATGAGCAGTTCTTC.

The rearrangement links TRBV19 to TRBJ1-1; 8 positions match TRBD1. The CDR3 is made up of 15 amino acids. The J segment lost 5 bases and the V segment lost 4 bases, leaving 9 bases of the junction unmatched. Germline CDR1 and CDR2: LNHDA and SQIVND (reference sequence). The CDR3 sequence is CASSNQGAGGTEAFF. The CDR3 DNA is TGTGCCAGTAGTAATCAGGGGGCCGGGGGTACTGAAGCTTTCTTT.

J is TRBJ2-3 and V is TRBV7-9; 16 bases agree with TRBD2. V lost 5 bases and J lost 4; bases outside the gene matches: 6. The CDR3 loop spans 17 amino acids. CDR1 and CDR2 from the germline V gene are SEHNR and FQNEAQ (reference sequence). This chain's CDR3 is CASSPGLAGGPSDTQYF. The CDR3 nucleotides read TGTGCCAGCAGCCCGGGACTAGCGGGGGGGCCGTCAGATACGCAGTATTTT.

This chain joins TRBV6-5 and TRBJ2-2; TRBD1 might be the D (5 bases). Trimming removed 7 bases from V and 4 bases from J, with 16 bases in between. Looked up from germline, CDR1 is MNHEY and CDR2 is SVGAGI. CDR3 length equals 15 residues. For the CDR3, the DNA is TGTGCCAGCAACACAGGTGACCGACTCACCGGGGAGCTGTTTTTT. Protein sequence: CASNTGDRLTGELFF.

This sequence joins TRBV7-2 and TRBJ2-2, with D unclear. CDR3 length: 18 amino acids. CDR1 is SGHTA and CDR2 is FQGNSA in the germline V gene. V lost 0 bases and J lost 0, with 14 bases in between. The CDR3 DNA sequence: TGTGCCAGCAGCTTAGCGTGGGTTGGGCCGGCGAACACCGGGGAGCTGTTTTTT. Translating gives CASSLAWVGPANTGELFF.

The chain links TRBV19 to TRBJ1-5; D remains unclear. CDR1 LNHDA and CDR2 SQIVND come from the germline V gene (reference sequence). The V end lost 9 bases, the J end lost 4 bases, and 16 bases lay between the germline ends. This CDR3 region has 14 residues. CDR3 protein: CASSGGGGNQPQHF. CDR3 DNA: TGTGCCAGCAGTGGTGGAGGTGGAAATCAGCCCCAGCATTTT.

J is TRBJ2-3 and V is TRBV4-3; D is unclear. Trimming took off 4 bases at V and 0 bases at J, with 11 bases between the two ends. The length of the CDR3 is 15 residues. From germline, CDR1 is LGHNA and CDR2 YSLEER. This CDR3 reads CASSLTAVSTDTQYF. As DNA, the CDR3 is TGCGCCAGCAGCCTTACTGCCGTTAGCACAGATACGCAGTATTTT.

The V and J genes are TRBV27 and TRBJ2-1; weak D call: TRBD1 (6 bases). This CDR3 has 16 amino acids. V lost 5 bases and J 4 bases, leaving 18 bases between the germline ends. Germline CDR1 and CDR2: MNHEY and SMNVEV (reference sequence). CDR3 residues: CASSLTGQKLYNEQFF. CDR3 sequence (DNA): TGTGCCAGCAGTCTGACAGGACAGAAACTGTACAATGAGCAGTTCTTC.

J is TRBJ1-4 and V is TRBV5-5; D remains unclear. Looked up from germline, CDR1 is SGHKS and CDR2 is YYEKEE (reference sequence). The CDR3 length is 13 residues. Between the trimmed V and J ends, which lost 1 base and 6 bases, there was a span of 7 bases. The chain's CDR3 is CASSLIEDEKLFF. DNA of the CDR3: TGTGCCAGCAGCTTGATAGAAGATGAAAAACTGTTTTTT. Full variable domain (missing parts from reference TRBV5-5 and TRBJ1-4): DAGVTQSPTHLIKTRGQQVTLRCSPISGHKSVSWYQQVLGQGPQFIFQYYEKEERGRGNFPDRFSARQFPNYSSELNVNALLLGDSALYLCASSLIEDEKLFFGSGTQLSVL.

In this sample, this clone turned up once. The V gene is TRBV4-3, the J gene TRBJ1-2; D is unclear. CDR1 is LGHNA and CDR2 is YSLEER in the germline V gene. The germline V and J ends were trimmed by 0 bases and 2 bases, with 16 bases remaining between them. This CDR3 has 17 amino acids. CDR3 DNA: TGCGCCAGCAGCCAAGATCTATGGGCCGGGATAAACTATGGCTACACCTTC. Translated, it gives CASSQDLWAGINYGYTF.

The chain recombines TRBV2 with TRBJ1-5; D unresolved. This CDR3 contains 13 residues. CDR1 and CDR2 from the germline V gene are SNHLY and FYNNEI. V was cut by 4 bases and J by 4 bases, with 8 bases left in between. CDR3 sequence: CASSGGANQPQHF. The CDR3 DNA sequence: TGTGCCAGCAGTGGAGGAGCTAATCAGCCCCAGCATTTT.

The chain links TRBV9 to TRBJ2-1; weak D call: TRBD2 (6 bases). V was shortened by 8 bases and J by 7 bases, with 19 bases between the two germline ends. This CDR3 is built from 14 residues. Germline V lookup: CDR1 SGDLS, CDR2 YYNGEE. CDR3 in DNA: TGTGCCAGTAACTTCGGGCTAGCGACTAATGAGCAGTTCTTC. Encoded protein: CASNFGLATNEQFF. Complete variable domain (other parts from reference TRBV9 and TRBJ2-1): DSGVTQTPKHLITATGQRVTLRCSPRSGDLSVYWYQQSLDQGLQFLIQYYNGEERAKGNILERFSAQQFPDLHSELNLSSLELGDSALYFCASNFGLATNEQFFGPGTRLTVL.

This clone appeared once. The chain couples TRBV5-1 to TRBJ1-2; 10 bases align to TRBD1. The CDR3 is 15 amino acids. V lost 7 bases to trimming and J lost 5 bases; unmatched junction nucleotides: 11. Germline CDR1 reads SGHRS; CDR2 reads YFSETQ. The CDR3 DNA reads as TGCGCCAGCCGGACCGGGACAGGGGTTTTTTATGGCTACACCTTC. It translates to CASRTGTGVFYGYTF.